The text below deals with one T cell receptor (beta chain). Antigen specificity is unknown. This table comes from immunoSEQ multiplex PCR, and its TCRdb copy is limited to in-frame clones, with some not included. This table has more than 80,000 clones, 85% to 90% appearing once. This record comes from a study of graft-versus-host responses after intestinal transplantation. Overall study findings and caveats: Clonal ratios of graft-versus-host to host-versus-graft in allografts were high for patients exhibiting graft-donor T cell macrochimerism. The authors found GvH clones in recipient marrow, some appearing first in ileum or blood. Maximum circulating GvH clone levels tracked with early post-transplant HvG decreases.

CDR1 and CDR2 (germline): SNHLY, FYNNEI. The CDR3 runs to 16 residues. V lost 2 bases to trimming and J lost 4 bases; unmatched junction nucleotides: 5. The clonotype comes from a human donor who received an intestinal transplant. The chain carries TRBV2 and TRBJ1-4, with 9 nucleotides matching TRBD1. The source was unstimulated CD4+ T cells sorted from spleen or lymph node cells, collected before intestinal transplant. The CDR3 reads CASSERGTGSNEKLFF. Written as DNA, the CDR3 is TGTGCCAGCAGTGAACGGGGGACAGGGAGTAATGAAAAACTGTTTTTT.